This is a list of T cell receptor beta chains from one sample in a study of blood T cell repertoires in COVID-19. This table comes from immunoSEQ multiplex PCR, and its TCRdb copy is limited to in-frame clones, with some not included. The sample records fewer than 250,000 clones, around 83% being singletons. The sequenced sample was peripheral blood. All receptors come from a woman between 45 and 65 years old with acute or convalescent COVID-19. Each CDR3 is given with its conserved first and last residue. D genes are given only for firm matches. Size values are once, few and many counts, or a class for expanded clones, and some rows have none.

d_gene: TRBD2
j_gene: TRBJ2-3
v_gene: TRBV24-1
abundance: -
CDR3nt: TGTGCCACCAGTGACAAAAGGGCAGGGAGGGCAGCGGGAGGGAGAGATACGCAGTATTTT
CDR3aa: CATSDKRAGRAAGGRDTQYF

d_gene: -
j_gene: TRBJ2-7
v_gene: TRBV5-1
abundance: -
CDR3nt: TGCGCCAGCTATAGGACAGAGTCCTACGAGCAGTACTTC
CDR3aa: CASYRTESYEQYF

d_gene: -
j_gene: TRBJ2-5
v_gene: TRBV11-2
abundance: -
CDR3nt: TGTGCCAGCAGCTTAGGGGCGACAGGCCAAGAGACCCAGTACTTC
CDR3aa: CASSLGATGQETQYF

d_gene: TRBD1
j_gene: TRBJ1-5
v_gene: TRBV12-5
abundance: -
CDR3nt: TGTGCTAGTGGTCTAAAGACCGGGACAGAGTTTTTTTATAGCAATCAGCCCCAGCATTTT
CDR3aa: CASGLKTGTEFFYSNQPQHF

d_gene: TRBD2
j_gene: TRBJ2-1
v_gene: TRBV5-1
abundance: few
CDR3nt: TGCGCCAGCAGCTTGTCCGGGGGGTCCTACAATGAGCAGTTCTTC
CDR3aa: CASSLSGGSYNEQFF

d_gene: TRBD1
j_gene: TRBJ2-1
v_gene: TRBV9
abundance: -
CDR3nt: TGTGCCAGCAGCGTAGGGGACAGATACAATGAGCAGTTCTTC
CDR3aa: CASSVGDRYNEQFF

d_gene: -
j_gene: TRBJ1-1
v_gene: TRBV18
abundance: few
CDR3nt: TGTGCCAGCTCAATTGAACAGGGAAGAAACACTGAAGCTTTCTTT
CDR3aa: CASSIEQGRNTEAFF

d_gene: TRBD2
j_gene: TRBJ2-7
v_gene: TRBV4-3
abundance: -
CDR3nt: TGCGCCAGCAGCCAAGTACTAGCGGGGGGGCCTCGGGGCGAGCAGTACTTC
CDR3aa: CASSQVLAGGPRGEQYF

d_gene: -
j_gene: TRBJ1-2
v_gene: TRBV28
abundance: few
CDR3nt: TGTGCCAGCAGCCCCCTGGGAGTTTCTAACTATGGCTACACCTTC
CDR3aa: CASSPLGVSNYGYTF

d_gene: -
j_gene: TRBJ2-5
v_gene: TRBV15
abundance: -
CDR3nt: TGTGCCACCAGCAGAGATAGGGGGGGACAAGAGACCCAGTACTTC
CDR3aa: CATSRDRGGQETQYF

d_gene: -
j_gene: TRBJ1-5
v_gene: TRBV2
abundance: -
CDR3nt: TGTGCCAGCAGTGAGGGAGTTTTCGGCAATCAGCCCCAGCATTTT
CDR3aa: CASSEGVFGNQPQHF

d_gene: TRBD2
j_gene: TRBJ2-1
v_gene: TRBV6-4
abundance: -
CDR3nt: TGTGCCAGCAGCGTCAGCGGGGGGCGAATCAATGAGCAGTTCTTC
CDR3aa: CASSVSGGRINEQFF

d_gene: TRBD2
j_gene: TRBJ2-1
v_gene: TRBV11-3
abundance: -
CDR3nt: TGTGCCAGCAGCCTAGGGACTAGGAACAATGAGCAGTTCTTC
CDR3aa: CASSLGTRNNEQFF

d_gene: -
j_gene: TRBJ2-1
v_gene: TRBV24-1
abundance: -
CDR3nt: TGTGCCACCAGTGATTCGATTGCGAATGGAGCGAACAATGAGCAGTTCTTC
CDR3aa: CATSDSIANGANNEQFF

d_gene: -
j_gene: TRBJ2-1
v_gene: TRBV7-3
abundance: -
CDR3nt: TGTGCCAGCAGAGAGGGACTTTCTAACGATGAGCAGTTCTTC
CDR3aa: CASREGLSNDEQFF

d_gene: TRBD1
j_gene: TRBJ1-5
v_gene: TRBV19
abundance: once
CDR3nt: TGTGCCAGTAGTGTGACAGGGGGCTCTCAGCCCCAGCATTTT
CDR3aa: CASSVTGGSQPQHF

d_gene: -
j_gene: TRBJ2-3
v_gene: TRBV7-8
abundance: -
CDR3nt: TGTGCCAGCAGCTTAGTTGGGGCAAACACAGATACGCAGTATTTT
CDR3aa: CASSLVGANTDTQYF

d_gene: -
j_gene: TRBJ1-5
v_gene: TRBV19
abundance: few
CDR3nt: TGTGCCAGTAGTATAGATAACGGGGAACGGTATCAGCCCCAGCATTTT
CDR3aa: CASSIDNGERYQPQHF

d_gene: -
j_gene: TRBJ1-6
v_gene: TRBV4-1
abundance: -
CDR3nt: TGCGCCAGCAGCGGAACCGGGACACGCGGACCTTCACCCCTCCACTTT
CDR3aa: CASSGTGTRGPSPLHF

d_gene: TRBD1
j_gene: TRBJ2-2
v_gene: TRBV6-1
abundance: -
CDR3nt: TGTGCCAGCAGTGAAGTAAGGGGGCCAGGGGAGCTGTTTTTT
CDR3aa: CASSEVRGPGELFF

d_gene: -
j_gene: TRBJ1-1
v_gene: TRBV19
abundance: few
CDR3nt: TGTGCCAGTAGTATCAGGGGAACCGATGAAGCTTTCTTT
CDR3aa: CASSIRGTDEAFF

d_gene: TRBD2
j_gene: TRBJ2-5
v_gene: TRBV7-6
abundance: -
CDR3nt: TGTGCCAGCAGCCGCAATAGCGGGGAAGAAGAGACCCGGTACTTC
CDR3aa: CASSRNSGEEETRYF

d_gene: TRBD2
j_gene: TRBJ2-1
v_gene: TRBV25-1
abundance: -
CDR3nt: TGTGCCAGCAGTGAAGGGGGGGGGAAGTACAATGAGCAGTTCTTC
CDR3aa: CASSEGGGKYNEQFF

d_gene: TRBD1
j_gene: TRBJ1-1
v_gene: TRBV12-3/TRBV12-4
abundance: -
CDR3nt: TGTGCCAGCAGTTTTACAGGGGGCACTGAAGCTTTCTTT
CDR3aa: CASSFTGGTEAFF

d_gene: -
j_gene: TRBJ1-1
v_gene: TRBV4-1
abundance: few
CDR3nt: TGCGCCAGCAGCCAAGGACCGGAGTACACTGAAGCTTTCTTT
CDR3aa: CASSQGPEYTEAFF

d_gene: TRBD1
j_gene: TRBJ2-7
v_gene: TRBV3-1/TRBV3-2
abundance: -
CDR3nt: TGTGCCAGCAGCCAAAGGACAGGGGTAGGCTACGAGCAGTACTTC
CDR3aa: CASSQRTGVGYEQYF

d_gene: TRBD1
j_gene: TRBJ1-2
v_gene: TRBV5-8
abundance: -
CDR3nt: TGTGCCAGCAGCCCCAGGGGACAGGGGGTCTATGGCTACACCTTC
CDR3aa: CASSPRGQGVYGYTF

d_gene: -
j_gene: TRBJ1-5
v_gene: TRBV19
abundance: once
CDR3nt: TGTGCCAGTAGTATAGATGGATGGGGGACAAATCAGCCCCAGCATTTT
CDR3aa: CASSIDGWGTNQPQHF

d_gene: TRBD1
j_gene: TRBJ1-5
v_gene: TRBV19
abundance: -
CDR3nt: TGTGCCAGTACGGGCACAGGGGGCTTGCAGCCCCAGCATTTT
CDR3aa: CASTGTGGLQPQHF

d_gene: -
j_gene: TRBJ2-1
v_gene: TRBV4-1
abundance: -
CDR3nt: TGCGCCAGCAGCCAAGTACCCCTCGCGAGGGAGCAGTTCTTC
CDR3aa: CASSQVPLAREQFF

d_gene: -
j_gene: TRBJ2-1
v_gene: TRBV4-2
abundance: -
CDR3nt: TGTGCCAGCAGCCAAGACGCGGGAAGGATTCCCTACAATGAGCAGTTCTTC
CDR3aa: CASSQDAGRIPYNEQFF

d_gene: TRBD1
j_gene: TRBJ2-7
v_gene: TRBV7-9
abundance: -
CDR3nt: TGTGCCAGCAGCTTTATCCAGGGGGCAGGCCCTTACGAGCAGTACTTC
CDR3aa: CASSFIQGAGPYEQYF

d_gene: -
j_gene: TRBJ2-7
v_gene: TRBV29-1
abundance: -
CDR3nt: TGCAGCGTAGCTCGAAGCCACGAGCAGTACTTC
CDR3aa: CSVARSHEQYF

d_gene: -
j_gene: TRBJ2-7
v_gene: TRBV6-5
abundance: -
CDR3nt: TGTGCCAGCAGTTCATCAGGGACCTACGAGCAGTACTTC
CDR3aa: CASSSSGTYEQYF

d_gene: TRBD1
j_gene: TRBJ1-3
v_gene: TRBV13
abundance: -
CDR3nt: TGTGCCAGCAGCTTTAAGACAGGGGTCGCCGGAAACACCATATATTTT
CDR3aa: CASSFKTGVAGNTIYF

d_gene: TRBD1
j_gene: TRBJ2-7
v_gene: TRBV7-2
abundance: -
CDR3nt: TGTGCCAGCAGCTCCCCACACAGGGGTTCCTACGAGCAGTACTTC
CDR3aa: CASSSPHRGSYEQYF

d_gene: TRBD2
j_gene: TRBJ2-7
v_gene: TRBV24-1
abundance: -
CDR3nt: TGTGCCACCAGTGTGGCTAGCGGGAGGTGGGAGCAGTACTTC
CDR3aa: CATSVASGRWEQYF

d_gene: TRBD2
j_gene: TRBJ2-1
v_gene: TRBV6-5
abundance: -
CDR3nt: TGTGCCAGCAAACTAGCGGGATCCAATGAGCAGTTCTTC
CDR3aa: CASKLAGSNEQFF

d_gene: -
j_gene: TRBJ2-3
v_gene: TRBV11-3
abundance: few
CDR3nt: TGTGCCAGCAGCTCGACAGGTAGCACAGATACGCAGTATTTT
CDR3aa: CASSSTGSTDTQYF

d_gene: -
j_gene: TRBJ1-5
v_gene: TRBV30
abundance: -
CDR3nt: TGTGCCTGGAGTCCGGCAGCAGGACAGCCCCAGCATTTT
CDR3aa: CAWSPAAGQPQHF

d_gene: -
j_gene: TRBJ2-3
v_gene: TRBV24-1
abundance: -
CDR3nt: TGTGCCACCAGCTCCACAGATACGCAGTATTTT
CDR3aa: CATSSTDTQYF

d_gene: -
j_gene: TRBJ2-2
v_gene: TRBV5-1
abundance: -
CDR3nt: TGCGCCAGCAGCTTGGAGGGGACACTACGAGGGGAGCTGTTTTTT
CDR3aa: CASSLEGTLRGELFF

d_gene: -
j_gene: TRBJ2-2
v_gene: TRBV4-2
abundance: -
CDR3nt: TGTGCCAGCAGCCAAGAAGCGAGGGCGGCGGGGGCCTACACCGGGGAGCTGTTTTTT
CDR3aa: CASSQEARAAGAYTGELFF

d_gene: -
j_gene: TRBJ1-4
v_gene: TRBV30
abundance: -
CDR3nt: TGTGCCTGGAGTGGGTTCGGTGAGGAAAAACTGTTTTTT
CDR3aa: CAWSGFGEEKLFF

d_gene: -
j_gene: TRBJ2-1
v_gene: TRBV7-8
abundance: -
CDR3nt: TGTGCCAGCATCTCCCCGAGCTCCTACAATGAGCAGTTCTTC
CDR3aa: CASISPSSYNEQFF

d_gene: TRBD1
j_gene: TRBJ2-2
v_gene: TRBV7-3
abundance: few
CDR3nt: TGTGCCAGCAGTCGACAGGGCCACACCGGGGAGCTGTTTTTT
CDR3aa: CASSRQGHTGELFF

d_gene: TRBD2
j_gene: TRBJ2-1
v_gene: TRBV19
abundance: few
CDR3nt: TGTGCCAGCCGTACTAGCGGGCCCTCCTACAATGAGCAGTTCTTC
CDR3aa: CASRTSGPSYNEQFF

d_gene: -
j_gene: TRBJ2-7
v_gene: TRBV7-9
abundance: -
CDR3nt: TGTGCCAGCAGCTTAGCATCCAGGGTCCACGAGCAGTACTTC
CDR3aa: CASSLASRVHEQYF

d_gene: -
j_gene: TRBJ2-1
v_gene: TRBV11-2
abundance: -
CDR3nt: TGTGCCAGCAGCTTAGGGGCGTCGGGGATACTGGCCAATGAGCAGTTCTTC
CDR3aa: CASSLGASGILANEQFF

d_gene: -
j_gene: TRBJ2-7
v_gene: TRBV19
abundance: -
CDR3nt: TGTGCCAGTAGTTCGTTCTACGAGCAGTACTTC
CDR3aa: CASSSFYEQYF

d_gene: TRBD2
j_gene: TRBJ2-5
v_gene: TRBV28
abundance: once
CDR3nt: TGTGCCAGCAGTTTGTCCGCTCCGGGACTAGCGGGGCAAGAGACCCAGTACTTC
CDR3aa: CASSLSAPGLAGQETQYF

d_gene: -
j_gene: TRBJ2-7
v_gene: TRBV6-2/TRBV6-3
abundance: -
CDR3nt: TGTGCCAGCAGTTACCCGTATTGGACGACTAGCTCCTACGAGCAGTACTTC
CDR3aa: CASSYPYWTTSSYEQYF

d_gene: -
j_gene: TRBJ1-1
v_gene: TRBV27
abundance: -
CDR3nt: TGTGCCAGCAGTTTTGGGGGCCCCACTGAAGCTTTCTTT
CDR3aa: CASSFGGPTEAFF